This T cell receptor beta chain derives from a study of technical replicates of blood from a handful of donors. The V and J ends lost 0 bases and 3 bases, in that order; junction bases with no gene match: 12. CDR3 size: 18 residues. Germline V lookup: CDR1 SGHNT, CDR2 YYREEE (reference sequence). Clones were sequenced by immunoSEQ multiplex PCR, and TCRdb holds only the in-frame ones, with some missing. The sample carries approximately 15,000 clones, approximately 88% recorded once. The chain joins TRBV5-4 to TRBJ2-3, with TRBD2 identical over 8 bases. This receptor was obtained from a human donor in good health. What was sequenced was PBMCs. CDR3 bases: TGTGCCAGCAGCTTGGGGGGTCTAGCGGGCGGTATGACAGATACGCAGTATTTT. Its translation is CASSLGGLAGGMTDTQYF.